This T cell receptor beta chain is from a study of T cell changes during pregnancy in multiple sclerosis. The V end lost 1 base, the J end lost 6 bases, and 10 bases lay between the germline ends. Germline-derived CDR1 and CDR2 are LNHDA and SQIVND (reference sequence). The CDR3 loop spans 13 amino acids. TCRdb's copy holds only in-frame clones and misses some; the assay was immunoSEQ multiplex PCR. This table has about 81,000 clones, 85% to 95% appearing once. The J gene is TRBJ2-7, the V gene TRBV19; D unresolved. This TCR came from a female donor in good health, enrolled as a control in a pregnancy study. The material sequenced was peripheral blood, taken in the third trimester of pregnancy. The CDR3 DNA is TGTGCCAGTAGTATAGCCAGGTCTACCGAGCAGTACTTC. Its protein product is CASSIARSTEQYF.